These 9 T cell receptor beta chains share one sample of origin, sequenced in a study of T cell responses to AZD1222 COVID-19 vaccine. The protocol was immunoSEQ multiplex PCR, while the TCRdb copy is restricted to in-frame clones and leaves out a portion. The table lists roughly 97,000 clones, about 89% of them singletons. The input for sequencing was peripheral blood, taken 28 days after the second dose of the MenACWY control vaccine. All receptors derive from an adult who received the MenACWY meningococcal vaccine as a control.

Regarding this clone: The same CDR3 arises from other DNA sequences in this sample as well. The chain employs TRBV7-2 and TRBJ2-4; D might be TRBD2 (5 bases). The CDR3 contains 13 residues. CDR1 and CDR2 from the germline V gene are SGHTA and FQGNSA. Trimming left V 3 bases short and J 8 bases short, with 11 bases between. For the CDR3, the DNA is TGTGCCAGCAGCTTGAGGGATAGGGACATTCAGTACTTC. Its translation: CASSLRDRDIQYF. Using reference TRBV7-2 and TRBJ2-4 for the parts outside the CDR3, the full variable domain is GAGVSQSPSNKVTEKGKDVELRCDPISGHTALYWYRQSLGQGLEFLIYFQGNSAPDKSGLPSDRFSAERTGGSVSTLTIQRTQQEDSAVYLCASSLRDRDIQYFGAGTRLSVL.

The V gene is TRBV7-8, the J gene TRBJ2-3; D is possibly TRBD1 (5 bases). The germline V gene has CDR1 SGHVS and CDR2 FQNEAQ. This CDR3 has 14 amino acids. Trimming removed 8 bases from V and 0 bases from J, with 12 bases in between. CDR3 sequence reads: CASFQGSSTDTQYF. The CDR3 coding sequence is TGTGCCAGCTTCCAGGGATCAAGCACAGATACGCAGTATTTT.

The CDR3 coding sequence is TGTGCCAGCAGCAAAGCGCGGGGCAGGCGATCCTACTATGGCTACACCTTC. This gives the protein CASSKARGRRSYYGYTF. The chain employs TRBV21-1 and TRBJ1-2. TRBV21-1 is described as a pseudogene. The length of the CDR3 is 17 residues.

CDR3 residues: CASSPTQGGQGSSYNSPLHF. For the CDR3, the DNA is TGCGCCAGCAGCCCTACTCAGGGGGGACAGGGAAGCTCCTATAATTCACCCCTCCACTTT. This chain connects TRBV4-3 to TRBJ1-6, with 9 bases fitting TRBD1. This CDR3 has 20 amino acids. J lost 0 bases, V lost 4 bases, and 13 bases had no gene match. CDR1 is LGHNA and CDR2 is YSLEER in the germline V gene.

The chain joins TRBV11-1 to TRBJ2-3; D possibly uses TRBD1 or TRBD2 (6 bases each). The germline gives CDR1 SGHAT, CDR2 FQDESV (reference sequence). This CDR3 spans 15 amino acids. V lost 0 bases, J lost 7 bases, and 14 bases lay in between. CDR3: CASSLAEGGLHTQYF. The CDR3 DNA reads TGTGCCAGCAGCTTAGCGGAGGGGGGCCTTCATACGCAGTATTTT.

The chain joins TRBV5-1 to TRBJ2-7; D not certain. Germline V CDR1 and CDR2: SGHRS, YFSETQ. This CDR3 has 13 residues. V was shortened by 3 bases and J by 2 bases, with 9 bases between the two germline ends. The CDR3 nucleotides read TGCGCCAGCAGCTCCGGCCCCGCCTACGAGCAGTACTTC. It translates to CASSSGPAYEQYF.

The J gene is TRBJ1-1, the V gene TRBV18; D not resolved. Germline V lookup: CDR1 KGHSH, CDR2 LQKENI. Trimming cost V 2 bases and J 6 bases, with 10 bases left between them. The CDR3 totals 13 residues. CDR3 residues: CASSPEYGAEAFF. The DNA for the CDR3 is TGTGCCAGCTCACCAGAGTACGGCGCTGAAGCTTTCTTT.

The chain recombines TRBV4-3 with TRBJ2-1; D possibly matches TRBD1 or TRBD2 (6 bases each). CDR1 and CDR2 from the germline V gene are LGHNA and YSLEER. With 0 bases removed from V and 7 bases from J, the gap between germline ends came to 19 bases. CDR3 size: 17 residues. In DNA form, the CDR3 reads TGCGCCAGCAGCCAAGACAGTCTGGGGGGCGCGATAAATGAGCAGTTCTTC. Amino acid sequence: CASSQDSLGGAINEQFF.

V usage is TRBV18 and J usage is TRBJ1-5; 9 positions agree with TRBD1. V lost 3 bases to trimming and J lost 7 bases; unmatched junction nucleotides: 10. The CDR3 has 16 residues. The germline CDR1 and CDR2 sequences are KGHSH and LQKENI. Here the CDR3 reads CASSPFGTGSAQPQHF. The CDR3 nucleotides read TGTGCCAGCTCACCCTTTGGGACAGGGTCGGCCCAGCCCCAGCATTTT.